These T cell receptor beta chains were read from a single sample in a study of T cell repertoires in ileal Crohn's disease. Method: immunoSEQ multiplex PCR; TCRdb's copy keeps in-frame clones and lacks some. The sample contains around 16,000 clones, 92% of which appear only once. Input material: ileal tissue. The receptors were sampled from an adult with Crohn's disease. The CDR3 runs from the conserved cysteine through the conserved F or W. The order of the fields is clone size, J gene, D gene, V gene, CDR3 DNA, CDR3 protein. D genes are given only for firm matches. Some rows mark clone size as missing; the rest say once, few, many or name a class of expanded clone.

clone size: NA
J gene: TRBJ1-4
D gene: TRBD1
V gene: TRBV5-6
CDR3 DNA: TGTGCCAGCAGCCGTGCCGGGACAGGGGAAAAACTGTTTTTT
CDR3 protein: CASSRAGTGEKLFF

clone size: once
J gene: TRBJ2-1
D gene: NA
V gene: TRBV11-2
CDR3 DNA: TGTGCCAGCAGCTTTGGACCTGACCCCTTGTTTACTGGTGAGCAGTTCTTC
CDR3 protein: CASSFGPDPLFTGEQFF

clone size: NA
J gene: TRBJ1-2
D gene: NA
V gene: TRBV5-8
CDR3 DNA: TGTGCCAGCAGTCGGAGGGCTAACTATGGCTACACCTTC
CDR3 protein: CASSRRANYGYTF

clone size: once
J gene: TRBJ1-6
D gene: NA
V gene: TRBV5-1
CDR3 DNA: TGCGCCAGCAGCTTCGAAGGGGGTACACCCCTCCACTTT
CDR3 protein: CASSFEGGTPLHF

clone size: NA
J gene: TRBJ1-1
D gene: TRBD1
V gene: TRBV6-5
CDR3 DNA: TGTGCCAGCAGTTCGGGCAGGGGGCGGTTAAACACTGAAGCTTTCTTT
CDR3 protein: CASSSGRGRLNTEAFF

clone size: NA
J gene: TRBJ2-2
D gene: TRBD1
V gene: TRBV4-1
CDR3 DNA: TGCGCCAGCAGCCGACCCGGGACAGGGGCCCTAACCGGGGAGCTGTTTTTT
CDR3 protein: CASSRPGTGALTGELFF

clone size: NA
J gene: TRBJ2-7
D gene: TRBD1
V gene: TRBV29-1
CDR3 DNA: TGCAGCGTTCCCGGGACAGGATCCTACGAGCAGTACTTC
CDR3 protein: CSVPGTGSYEQYF

clone size: NA
J gene: TRBJ2-1
D gene: TRBD1
V gene: TRBV2
CDR3 DNA: TGTGCCGGGGGGACAGGGGAAGACAATGAGCAGTTCTTC
CDR3 protein: CAGGTGEDNEQFF

clone size: NA
J gene: TRBJ1-3
D gene: NA
V gene: TRBV7-9
CDR3 DNA: TGTGCCAGCAGCCCTGACAGCTATTCTGGAAACACCATATATTTT
CDR3 protein: CASSPDSYSGNTIYF

clone size: NA
J gene: TRBJ1-2
D gene: NA
V gene: TRBV4-1
CDR3 DNA: TGCGCCAGCAGCCAAGATGGAACGGCGTTCAGGGCTATTGGCTACACCTTC
CDR3 protein: CASSQDGTAFRAIGYTF

clone size: NA
J gene: TRBJ2-3
D gene: TRBD2
V gene: TRBV7-2
CDR3 DNA: TGTGCCAGCAGCTTTCTAGCGGGGGGGATGGATACGCAGTATTTT
CDR3 protein: CASSFLAGGMDTQYF

clone size: NA
J gene: TRBJ1-2
D gene: NA
V gene: TRBV6-4
CDR3 DNA: TGTGCCAGCAGTGACTCGAATCAGGGCACCTTC
CDR3 protein: CASSDSNQGTF

clone size: NA
J gene: TRBJ1-1
D gene: NA
V gene: TRBV7-9
CDR3 DNA: TGTGCCAGCAGCTTAGATAGGGGGACTGAAGCTTTCTTT
CDR3 protein: CASSLDRGTEAFF

clone size: NA
J gene: TRBJ1-1
D gene: NA
V gene: TRBV4-1
CDR3 DNA: TGCGCCAGCAGCCCCGCATTTGGTGCTCGGGTAAACACTGAAGCTTTCTTT
CDR3 protein: CASSPAFGARVNTEAFF

clone size: NA
J gene: TRBJ1-5
D gene: NA
V gene: TRBV15
CDR3 DNA: TGTGCCACCAGCAGAGAGGGAGGCAATCAGCCCCAGCATTTT
CDR3 protein: CATSREGGNQPQHF

clone size: NA
J gene: TRBJ2-3
D gene: NA
V gene: TRBV4-2
CDR3 DNA: TGTGCCAGCAGCCAAGGAGCCAGCACAGATACGCAGTATTTT
CDR3 protein: CASSQGASTDTQYF

clone size: NA
J gene: TRBJ2-7
D gene: TRBD2
V gene: TRBV7-8
CDR3 DNA: TGTGCCAGCAGCTTTGGGCTAGCGGACTCCTACGAGCAGTACTTC
CDR3 protein: CASSFGLADSYEQYF

clone size: NA
J gene: TRBJ2-7
D gene: TRBD1
V gene: TRBV4-2
CDR3 DNA: TGTGCCAGCAGCCCCGGGGCTAGGGGGCAAGCAGGCGAGCAGTACTTC
CDR3 protein: CASSPGARGQAGEQYF

clone size: NA
J gene: TRBJ2-7
D gene: NA
V gene: TRBV5-1
CDR3 DNA: TGCGCCAGCAGCTTGGTTGGGGGGAGGCGGTCCTACGAGCAGTACTTC
CDR3 protein: CASSLVGGRRSYEQYF

clone size: NA
J gene: TRBJ1-2
D gene: NA
V gene: TRBV7-8
CDR3 DNA: TGTGCCAGCAGCTTAGGGGGAGGGGATGGCTACACCTTC
CDR3 protein: CASSLGGGDGYTF

clone size: NA
J gene: TRBJ2-6
D gene: NA
V gene: TRBV15
CDR3 DNA: TGTGCCACCAGCAGAGCGGGCGCTGGGGCCAACGTCCTGACTTTC
CDR3 protein: CATSRAGAGANVLTF

clone size: NA
J gene: TRBJ2-7
D gene: NA
V gene: TRBV7-9
CDR3 DNA: TGTGCCAGCAGCTTAAGGCGGGACAGCTTTTCCTACGAGCAGTACTTC
CDR3 protein: CASSLRRDSFSYEQYF

clone size: NA
J gene: TRBJ2-1
D gene: TRBD2
V gene: TRBV5-4
CDR3 DNA: TGTGCCAGCAGCTTACCACTAGCGGGGGACCTCTACAATGAGCAGTTCTTC
CDR3 protein: CASSLPLAGDLYNEQFF

clone size: NA
J gene: TRBJ1-6
D gene: NA
V gene: TRBV5-6
CDR3 DNA: TGTGCCAGCAGCGGGGACAACGGACGAAATTCACCCCTCCACTTT
CDR3 protein: CASSGDNGRNSPLHF

clone size: NA
J gene: TRBJ1-4
D gene: NA
V gene: TRBV11-2
CDR3 DNA: TGTGCCAGCAGCGTTGGACTGTATGAAAAACTGTTTTTT
CDR3 protein: CASSVGLYEKLFF

clone size: NA
J gene: TRBJ1-1
D gene: NA
V gene: TRBV7-9
CDR3 DNA: TGTGCCAGCAGCCACGAGGGGACCCGGGCTTTCTTT
CDR3 protein: CASSHEGTRAFF

clone size: NA
J gene: TRBJ2-7
D gene: NA
V gene: TRBV6-6
CDR3 DNA: TGTGCCAGCAGTTACTCGCAGGGGGGGGGCTACGAGCAGTACTTC
CDR3 protein: CASSYSQGGGYEQYF

clone size: NA
J gene: TRBJ2-5
D gene: NA
V gene: TRBV7-9
CDR3 DNA: TGTGCCAGCAGCTCCACTGGGGATCAGACCCAGTACTTC
CDR3 protein: CASSSTGDQTQYF

clone size: once
J gene: TRBJ1-6
D gene: TRBD1
V gene: TRBV10-3
CDR3 DNA: TGTGCCATCAGTGAGTATGACAGGGGTAATTCACCCCTCCACTTT
CDR3 protein: CAISEYDRGNSPLHF

clone size: NA
J gene: TRBJ1-2
D gene: NA
V gene: TRBV6-1
CDR3 DNA: TGTGCCAGCAGTGAAGCGCGTAAGGACCGCCGGAGAGGCTACACCTTC
CDR3 protein: CASSEARKDRRRGYTF

clone size: NA
J gene: TRBJ2-1
D gene: NA
V gene: TRBV11-2
CDR3 DNA: TGTGCCAGCAGCCAGAAATCGGGAAATGAGCAGTTCTTC
CDR3 protein: CASSQKSGNEQFF

clone size: NA
J gene: TRBJ2-2
D gene: NA
V gene: TRBV11-2
CDR3 DNA: TGTGCCAGCAGGCCCCCGGGGGGCTGGTCCACCGGGGAGCTGTTTTTT
CDR3 protein: CASRPPGGWSTGELFF

clone size: NA
J gene: TRBJ2-1
D gene: NA
V gene: TRBV29-1
CDR3 DNA: TGCAGCGTCTCCACTAGCGAGCAGTTCTTC
CDR3 protein: CSVSTSEQFF

clone size: NA
J gene: TRBJ2-3
D gene: NA
V gene: TRBV7-9
CDR3 DNA: TGTGCCAGCAGCGCCGACTCCTTAGATACGCAGTATTTT
CDR3 protein: CASSADSLDTQYF

clone size: NA
J gene: TRBJ1-1
D gene: NA
V gene: TRBV5-5
CDR3 DNA: TGTGCCAGCAGCTGGATACAGAACACTGAAGCTTTCTTT
CDR3 protein: CASSWIQNTEAFF

clone size: NA
J gene: TRBJ2-3
D gene: TRBD2
V gene: TRBV7-3
CDR3 DNA: TGTGCCAGCAGCTTCGCGCTAGCGGGGGCCTCTCTGTATTTT
CDR3 protein: CASSFALAGASLYF

clone size: NA
J gene: TRBJ2-2
D gene: NA
V gene: TRBV11-3
CDR3 DNA: TGTGCCAGCCGCTCCACCGGGGAGCTGTTTTTT
CDR3 protein: CASRSTGELFF

clone size: NA
J gene: TRBJ1-1
D gene: NA
V gene: TRBV5-1
CDR3 DNA: TGCGCCAGCAGCTTGGGGTACGGGCCCACTGAAGCTTTCTTT
CDR3 protein: CASSLGYGPTEAFF

clone size: NA
J gene: TRBJ2-2
D gene: TRBD2
V gene: TRBV7-3
CDR3 DNA: TGTGCCAGCAGCTTAAGGGCTAGCGGAGGAAACGGGGAGCTGTTTTTT
CDR3 protein: CASSLRASGGNGELFF

clone size: NA
J gene: TRBJ1-1
D gene: NA
V gene: TRBV5-1
CDR3 DNA: TGCGCCAGCAGCTCGCTTGCAGGGGAAAACACTGAAGCTTTCTTT
CDR3 protein: CASSSLAGENTEAFF